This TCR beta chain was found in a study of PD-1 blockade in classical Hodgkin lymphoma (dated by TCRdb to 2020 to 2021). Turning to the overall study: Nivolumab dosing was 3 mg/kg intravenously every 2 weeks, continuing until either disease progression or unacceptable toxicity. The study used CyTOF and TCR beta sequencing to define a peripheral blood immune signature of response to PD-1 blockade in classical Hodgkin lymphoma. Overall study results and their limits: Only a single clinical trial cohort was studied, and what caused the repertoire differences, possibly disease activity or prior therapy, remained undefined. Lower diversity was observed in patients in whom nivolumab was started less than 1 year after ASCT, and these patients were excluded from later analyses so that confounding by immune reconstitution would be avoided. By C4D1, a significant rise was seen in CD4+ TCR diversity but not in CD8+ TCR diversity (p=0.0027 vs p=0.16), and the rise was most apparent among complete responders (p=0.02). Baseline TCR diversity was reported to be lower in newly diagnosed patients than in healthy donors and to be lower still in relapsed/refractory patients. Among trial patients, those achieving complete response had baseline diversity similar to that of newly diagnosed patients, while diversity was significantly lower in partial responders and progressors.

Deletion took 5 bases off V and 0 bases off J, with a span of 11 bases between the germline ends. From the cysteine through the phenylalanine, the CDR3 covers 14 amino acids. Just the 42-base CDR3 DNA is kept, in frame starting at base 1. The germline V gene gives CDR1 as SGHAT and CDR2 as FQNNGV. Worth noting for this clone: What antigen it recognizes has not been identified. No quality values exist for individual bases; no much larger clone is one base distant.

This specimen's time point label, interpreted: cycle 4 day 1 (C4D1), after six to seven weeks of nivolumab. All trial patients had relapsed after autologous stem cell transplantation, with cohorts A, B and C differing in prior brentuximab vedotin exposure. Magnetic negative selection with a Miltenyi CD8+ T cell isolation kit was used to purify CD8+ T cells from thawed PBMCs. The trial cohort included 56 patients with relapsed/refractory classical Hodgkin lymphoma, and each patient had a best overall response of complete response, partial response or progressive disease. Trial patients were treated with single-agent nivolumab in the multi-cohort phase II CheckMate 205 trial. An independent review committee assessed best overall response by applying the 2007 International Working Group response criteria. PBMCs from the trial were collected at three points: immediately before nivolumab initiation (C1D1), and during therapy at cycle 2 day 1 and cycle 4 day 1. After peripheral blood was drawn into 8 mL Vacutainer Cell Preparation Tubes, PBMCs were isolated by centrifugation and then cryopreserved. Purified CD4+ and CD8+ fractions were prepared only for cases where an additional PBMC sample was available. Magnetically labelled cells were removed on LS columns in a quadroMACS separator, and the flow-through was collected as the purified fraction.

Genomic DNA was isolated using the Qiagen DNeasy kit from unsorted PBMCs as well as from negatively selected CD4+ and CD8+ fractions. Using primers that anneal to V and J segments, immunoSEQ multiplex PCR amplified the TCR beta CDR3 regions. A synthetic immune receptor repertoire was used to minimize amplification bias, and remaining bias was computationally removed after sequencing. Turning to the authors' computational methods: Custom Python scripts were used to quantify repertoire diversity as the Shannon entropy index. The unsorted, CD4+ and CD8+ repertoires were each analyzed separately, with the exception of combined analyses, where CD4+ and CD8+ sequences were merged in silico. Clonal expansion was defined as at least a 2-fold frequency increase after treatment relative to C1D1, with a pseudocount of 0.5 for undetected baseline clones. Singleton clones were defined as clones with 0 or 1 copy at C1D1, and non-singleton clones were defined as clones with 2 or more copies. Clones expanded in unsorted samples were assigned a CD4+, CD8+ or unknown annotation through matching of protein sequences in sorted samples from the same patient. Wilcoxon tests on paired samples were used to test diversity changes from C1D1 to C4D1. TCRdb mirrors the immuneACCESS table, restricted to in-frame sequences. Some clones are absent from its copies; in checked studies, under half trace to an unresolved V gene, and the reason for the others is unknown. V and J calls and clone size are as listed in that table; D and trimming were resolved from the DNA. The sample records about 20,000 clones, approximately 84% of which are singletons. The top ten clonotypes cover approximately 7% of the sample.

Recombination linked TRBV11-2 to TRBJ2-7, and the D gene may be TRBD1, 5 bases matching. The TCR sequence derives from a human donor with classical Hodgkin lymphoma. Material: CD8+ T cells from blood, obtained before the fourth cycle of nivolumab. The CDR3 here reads CASSPTGYSYEQYF. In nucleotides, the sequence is TGTGCCAGCAGCCCCACAGGCTACTCCTACGAGCAGTACTTC.